The clone carrying this T cell receptor (beta chain) was found many times. The sample is drawn from a study of T cells in Graves' hyperthyroidism and ophthalmopathy. Researchers took RNA transcripts and amplified the TCR beta CDR3 regions from them. RT-PCR in the first round (using the HTBI primer set) targeted the TCR CDR3. TCRdb re-called the multiplex PCR reads with MiXCR, one entry per CDR3 protein. Of fewer than 650,000 distinct CDR3 sequences listed, 11% to 15% were seen once; the top ten hold over 6%. Not enrolled were patients with uncontrolled infection, other autoimmune disease, pregnancy or lactation. PBMCs came from more than 9 ml fresh peripheral blood. V shed 7 bases and J 4 bases; nucleotides not matched to a gene: 9. There are 14 residues in the CDR3. The germline gives CDR1 MNHEY, CDR2 SMNVEV (reference sequence).

This sequence originates from a woman between 18 and 29 years old with Graves' ophthalmopathy. V usage is TRBV27 and J usage is TRBJ2-7; the match to TRBD2 covers 8 bases. The sample taken for sequencing was blood. The CDR3 region is CASIGPGGPYEQYF. The CDR3 nucleotides are TGTGCCAGCATTGGTCCGGGAGGGCCTTACGAGCAGTACTTC.